Listed here are 18 T cell receptor beta chains from one sample, sequenced in a study of T cells in Graves' hyperthyroidism and ophthalmopathy (dated by TCRdb to between 2019 and 2020). Receptors were amplified or captured by multiplex PCR. The data were produced on an Illumina HiSeq 2000. TCR beta CDR3 regions were amplified from RNA transcripts. For the first round of RT-PCR on the TCR CDR3, the HTBI primer set was used together with the Qiagen OneStep RT-PCR kit. The public reads were reanalyzed by TCRdb: fastp trimming at Q25, MiXCR alignment, in-frame beta chains only. Rows with one shared CDR3 protein collapse into an entry with the most common genes and DNA. Across this sample there are about 660,000 distinct CDR3 sequences, with less than 45% seen only once. Of the sample, 7% to 7.5% is held by the ten largest clones. Sequenced input: peripheral blood or thyroid tissue (not recorded which). These receptors originate from an adult man with Graves' disease, either hyperthyroidism or ophthalmopathy (not recorded which).

The rearrangement uses TRBV6-6 and TRBJ2-7; 7 nucleotides match TRBD1. Losses at the gene ends were 5 bases for V and 3 bases for J; bases not matched to a gene: 10. This CDR3 spans 15 amino acids. From germline, CDR1 is MNHNY and CDR2 SVGAGI (reference sequence). CDR3 DNA: TGTGCCAGCAGTGAAAGGGACAGAAGCTTCTACGAGCAGTACTTC. Translation: CASSERDRSFYEQYF.

The sample holds many counts of this clonotype. The chain combines TRBV7-6 with TRBJ2-5, with D maybe TRBD1 (5 bases). The CDR3 runs to 15 residues. The V and J ends lost 1 base and 2 bases respectively, with 11 bases between them. CDR1 and CDR2 from the germline V gene are SGHVS and FNYEAQ. CDR3 loop: CASSLGGAGQETQYF. The DNA of the CDR3 is TGTGCCAGCAGCTTAGGTGGGGCAGGGCAAGAGACCCAGTACTTC.

This chain connects TRBV5-1 to TRBJ2-7, with D tentatively TRBD2 (6 bases). The CDR3 length is 15 residues. Trimming shortened V by 0 bases and J by 0 bases, and 10 bases separated the two germline ends. From germline, CDR1 is SGHRS and CDR2 YFSETQ. The DNA of the CDR3 is TGCGCCAGCAGCTTGGCGGGGGTGACCTCCTACGAGCAGTACTTC. Its translation is CASSLAGVTSYEQYF.

The rearrangement links TRBV5-1 to TRBJ1-3, with D perhaps TRBD1 (5 bases). This CDR3 spans 16 amino acids. In germline, CDR1 is SGHRS, CDR2 YFSETQ. Trimming took off 4 bases at V and 2 bases at J, with 16 bases between the two ends. Here the CDR3 DNA reads TGCGCCAGCAGCCCCGGGACCATCCTAGCTGGAAACACCATATATTTT. The encoded protein is CASSPGTILAGNTIYF.

This clonotype was counted many times. The chain employs TRBV12-3 or TRBV12-4 and TRBJ1-6; D remains unclear. V was pared by 1 base and J by 11 bases, with 9 bases between. CDR3 length: 13 residues. CDR3 sequence: CASSLGEAPPLHF. The CDR3 DNA reads TGTGCCAGCAGTTTAGGGGAAGCGCCACCCCTCCACTTT.

Many counts were recorded for this clonotype. V is TRBV7-9 and J is TRBJ1-2, with TRBD1 matching over 10 bases. The CDR3 runs to 12 residues. Germline CDR1 SEHNR, CDR2 FQNEAQ (reference sequence). The V gene end was trimmed by 11 bases and the J gene end by 4 bases; junction bases not matched to a gene: 4. The CDR3 coding sequence is TGTGCCGGGACAGGGGAAGGCTATGGCTACACCTTC. Translating it yields CAGTGEGYGYTF.

The sample holds a few counts of this clonotype. The V and J genes are TRBV19 and TRBJ2-7; tentatively, D is TRBD2 (5 bases). This CDR3 has 17 amino acids. Trimming pared 2 bases from V and 5 bases from J, leaving 22 bases between. CDR1 and CDR2 (germline): LNHDA, SQIVND (reference sequence). The CDR3 DNA reads TGTGCCAGTAGTATATTCCCCGTCGGCTCAGCGGCGAACGAGCAGTACTTC. Amino acids: CASSIFPVGSAANEQYF.

About this clonotype: A single base separates this from a much larger clone, so it may be a read error. V gene TRBV7-9 combines with J gene TRBJ2-7, with D possibly called TRBD1 or TRBD2 (6 bases each). The CDR3 extends over 14 amino acids. Germline V CDR1 and CDR2: SEHNR, FQNEAQ (reference sequence). CDR3: CAGRGGQISYEQYF. CDR3 DNA sequence: TGTGCCGGCAGAGGGGGGCAGATCTCCTACGAGCAGTACTTC.

This clonotype was observed once. V usage is TRBV25-1 and J usage is TRBJ2-7, with TRBD1 matching 8 bases. The junction had 11 bases not matched to a gene; V was cut back by 7 bases and J by 6 bases. The CDR3 extends over 14 amino acids. The V gene's germline CDR1 is MGHDK and CDR2 SYGVNS. The CDR3 DNA follows: TGTGCCAGCACCGGGACAGGACACCTTGGCGAGCAGTACTTC. Its protein product is CASTGTGHLGEQYF.

There are a few counts of this clonotype. The chain has TRBV7-2 and TRBJ2-2, with unresolved D. Germline-derived CDR1 and CDR2 are SGHTA and FQGNSA. Trimming stripped 5 bases from V and 7 bases from J, with 14 bases between. This CDR3 spans 14 amino acids. The CDR3 loop is CASSLLEGIGELFF. Written as DNA, the CDR3 is TGTGCCAGCAGCCTCCTGGAAGGGATCGGGGAGCTGTTTTTT.

The chain combines TRBV7-9 with TRBJ1-1; D uncertain. Germline lookup yields CDR1 SEHNR and CDR2 FQNEAQ (reference sequence). Trimming removed 5 bases at V and 4 bases at J, with 11 bases between. The CDR3 loop spans 13 amino acids. The CDR3 sequence is CASSPFRGTEAFF. In DNA, the CDR3 is TGTGCCAGCAGCCCCTTCCGGGGCACTGAAGCTTTCTTT.

This clonotype was detected many times. For the CDR3, the DNA is TGTGCCAGCAGCTTAGCGGGGGCACGGGGCTACACCTTC. This translates into CASSLAGARGYTF. The chain uses TRBV7-9 and TRBJ1-2; TRBD1 might be the D (6 bases). This CDR3 contains 13 residues. Trimming pared 0 bases from V and 8 bases from J, leaving 10 bases between. Germline CDR1 and CDR2: SEHNR and FQNEAQ (reference sequence).

This clonotype appeared a few times. This chain links TRBV11-1 with TRBJ2-7; 12 bases are a match to TRBD2. The germline gives CDR1 SGHAT, CDR2 FQDESV (reference sequence). V trimming: 6 bases; J trimming: 6 bases; junction bases outside the gene matches: 6. The CDR3 runs to 14 residues. Written as DNA, the CDR3 is TGTGCCAGCAGTTCCCGACTAGCGGGAGCCGAGCAGTACTTC. This codes for CASSSRLAGAEQYF.

Turning to this clonotype: A junction end diverges from the germline sequence, so it may reflect a read error. The chain is built from TRBV7-9 and TRBJ1-1; weak D call: TRBD1 (5 bases). Germline-derived CDR1 and CDR2 are SEHNR and FQNEAQ (reference sequence). This CDR3 has 16 amino acids. CDR3 sequence: CASSQVCSGPNTEAFF. The CDR3 region has the DNA TGCGCCAGCAGCCAGGTTTGTTCGGGGCCGAACACTGAAGCTTTCTTT.

A few counts support this clonotype. This rearrangement joins TRBV7-9 to TRBJ1-5; D call uncertain. This CDR3 contains 15 residues. Germline values: CDR1 SEHNR, CDR2 FQNEAQ (reference sequence). Trimming cost V 7 bases and J 3 bases, with 16 bases left between them. The CDR3 DNA sequence: TGTGCCAGCAACCCCGCGGCTTTCCCCAATCAGCCCCAGCATTTT. Translating gives CASNPAAFPNQPQHF.

This clonotype was detected only a few times. This chain joins TRBV20-1 and TRBJ1-3; no clear D gene. This CDR3 is built from 13 residues. The germline V gene encodes CDR1 DFQATT and CDR2 SNEGSKA (reference sequence). Trimming took off 6 bases at V and 0 bases at J, with 9 bases between the two ends. CDR3: CSATGNSGNTIYF. The DNA for the CDR3 is TGCAGTGCCACCGGCAACTCTGGAAACACCATATATTTT.

The J gene is TRBJ2-2, the V gene TRBV15; D is tentatively TRBD1 or TRBD2 (6 bases each). Trimming took 3 bases from V and 4 from J, leaving 15 bases between them. Germline V gene sequence: CDR1 LNHNV, CDR2 YYDKDF (reference sequence). The CDR3 is made up of 16 amino acids. The CDR3 DNA sequence: TGTGCCACCAGCAGTGGACGGGGGCTCGGCACCGGGGAGCTGTTTTTT. Amino acids: CATSSGRGLGTGELFF. Looking up the rest from reference TRBV15 and TRBJ2-2 gives the full variable domain: DAMVIQNPRYQVTQFGKPVTLSCSQTLNHNVMYWYQQKSSQAPKLLFHYYDKDFNNEADTPDNFQSRRPNTSFCFLDIRSPGLGDTAMYLCATSSGRGLGTGELFFGEGSRLTVL.

This clonotype was seen more than once but under ten times. The J gene is TRBJ1-6, the V gene TRBV20-1; possibly TRBD1 for D (6 bases). The CDR3 length is 16 residues. Germline values: CDR1 DFQATT, CDR2 SNEGSKA (reference sequence). The V gene lost 0 bases and the J gene lost 5 bases, with 14 bases spanning the gap. CDR3 in amino acids: CSARDIVGADNSPLHF. The CDR3 coding sequence is TGCAGTGCTAGAGATATAGTGGGGGCTGATAATTCACCCCTCCACTTT.